The 8 T cell receptor beta chains reported below all come from one sample, sequenced in a study of neurological immune-mediated disorders. TCRdb itself ran the 5' RACE reads through MiXCR, one entry per CDR3 protein. The sample lists tens of thousands of distinct CDR3 sequences; around 4% were seen once. The sequenced sample consisted of CD4+ T cells from blood. The source is a woman in her thirties or forties in good health.

This clonotype has at least ten counts. The rearrangement uses TRBV20-1 and TRBJ2-1; tentatively, D is TRBD1 or TRBD2 (5 bases each). V dropped 3 bases and J dropped 7 bases, with 16 bases sitting between them. The germline CDR1 and CDR2 sequences are DFQATT and SNEGSKA (reference sequence). The CDR3 spans 14 residues. CDR3 nucleotide sequence: TGCAGTGCTAGGTCCCCCCTAGAGGGGAATGAGCAGTTCTTC. Protein sequence: CSARSPLEGNEQFF.

This clonotype appeared many times. This chain joins TRBV3-1 and TRBJ1-6; 9 bases are a match to TRBD1. Germline V gives CDR1 LGHDT, CDR2 YNNKEL (reference sequence). The V segment lost 3 bases and the J segment 9 bases; nucleotides outside the gene matches: 6. The CDR3 totals 15 residues. CDR3 loop: CASSHGDRVLSPLHF. The CDR3, as DNA: TGTGCCAGCAGCCACGGGGACAGGGTTCTTTCACCCCTCCACTTT. The variable domain in full, completed from reference TRBV3-1 and TRBJ1-6, reads DTAVSQTPKYLVTQMGNDKSIKCEQNLGHDTMYWYKQDSKKFLKIMFSYNNKELIINETVPNRFSPKSPDKAHLNLHINSLELGDSAVYFCASSHGDRVLSPLHFGNGTRLTVT.

The sample holds many counts of this clonotype. Here the CDR3 reads CASSPTGTGTYNEQFF. In nucleotides, the CDR3 is TGTGCCAGCAGCCCCACCGGGACAGGGACCTACAATGAGCAGTTCTTC. This sequence joins TRBV7-9 and TRBJ2-1, with 9 positions matching TRBD1. The CDR3 is 16 amino acids. Germline CDR1 is SEHNR and CDR2 is FQNEAQ (reference sequence). J lost 2 bases, V lost 5 bases, and 7 bases had no gene match.

This clonotype has at least ten counts. The chain uses TRBV7-9 and TRBJ1-6, with 10 positions matching TRBD1. The CDR3 length is 14 residues. The V segment lost 5 bases and the J segment 8 bases; nucleotides outside the gene matches: 3. The germline V gene encodes CDR1 SEHNR and CDR2 FQNEAQ (reference sequence). CDR3 sequence: CASSRTGGDSPLHF. As DNA, the CDR3 is TGTGCCAGCAGCCGGACAGGGGGGGATTCACCCCTCCACTTT.

In its sample, this clonotype was seen many times. The rearrangement links TRBV5-1 to TRBJ1-1; D perhaps matches TRBD1 (6 bases). The CDR3 has 14 residues. Trimming cost V 5 bases and J 6 bases, with 17 bases left between them. Germline V gives CDR1 SGHRS, CDR2 YFSETQ. DNA of the CDR3: TGCGCCAGCAGTAGGGGGAACCCTGGGCCTGAAGCTTTCTTT. Residues: CASSRGNPGPEAFF.

This clonotype was seen repeatedly, ten times or more. The chain uses TRBV7-9 and TRBJ1-5; maybe TRBD1 (5 bases). Per germline, CDR1 SEHNR and CDR2 FQNEAQ (reference sequence). The CDR3 runs to 13 residues. V shed 11 bases and J shed 3 bases, with 14 bases lying between them. The CDR3: CAVGGVTNQPQHF. The CDR3 region has the DNA TGTGCCGTTGGAGGGGTCACCAATCAGCCCCAGCATTTT.

This clonotype was seen repeatedly, ten times or more. The rearrangement links TRBV12-5 to TRBJ2-3, with D maybe TRBD1 (6 bases). The CDR3 extends over 16 amino acids. CDR1 and CDR2 from the germline V gene are LGHNT and FRNRAP. Trimming left V 2 bases short and J 0 bases short, with 12 bases between. CDR3 region: CASGLTHRASTDTQYF. The CDR3 nucleotides are TGTGCTAGTGGTTTGACCCACAGGGCTAGCACAGATACGCAGTATTTT.

This clonotype is medium-sized within its sample. The chain recombines TRBV20-1 with TRBJ2-3, with TRBD2 as a possible D gene (6 bases). CDR1 DFQATT and CDR2 SNEGSKA come from the germline V gene (reference sequence). Deletions cut 1 base from V and 10 bases from J, with 24 bases between. CDR3 length equals 16 residues. The CDR3 here is CSARVGSGTLLGAQYF. As DNA, the CDR3 is TGCAGTGCTAGAGTGGGTAGCGGCACCCTCTTAGGCGCGCAGTATTTT.